One sample yielded the 25 T cell receptor beta chains listed below, sequenced in a study of vaccination and CD4 T cells after COVID-19. What these receptors recognize is not known. Sample treatment: roughly 10-day PBMC culture with coronavirus spike peptide pools or control peptides (ViraFEST assay). The Oncomine TCR Beta short-read assay was applied to DNA of cultured CD4+ T cells. TCRdb recomputed calls from the PCR reads with MiXCR, one row per CDR3 protein. The profile shows 15,000 to 20,000 distinct CDR3 sequences, around 50% of them singletons. The sequencing sample was made of CD4+ T cells from blood, cultured in vitro. The receptor source for this set is a human donor who had recovered from COVID-19.

The chain recombines TRBV6-1 with TRBJ1-2, with 7 bases fitting TRBD1. Germline trimming cut 4 bases from V and 8 bases from J; bases unmatched to any gene: 10. CDR3 size: 14 residues. Looked up from germline, CDR1 is MNHNS and CDR2 is SASEGT. The CDR3: CASSGRQGLGGYTF. CDR3 DNA sequence: TGTGCCAGCAGTGGAAGACAGGGCCTAGGAGGCTACACCTTC.

This chain links TRBV20-1 with TRBJ2-5; 10 nucleotides match TRBD2. Germline CDR1 DFQATT, CDR2 SNEGSKA (reference sequence). Unmatched junction bases numbered 4, after V lost 1 base and J lost 2 bases. The CDR3 covers 15 residues. CDR3 DNA: TGCAGTGCTAGAGTACCAGCGGGAGGGCAAGAGACCCAGTACTTC. Translated, it gives CSARVPAGGQETQYF.

This clonotype has a handful of counts. The genes are TRBV6-1 and TRBJ1-5; TRBD1 matches at 7 bases. Per the germline V gene, CDR1 is MNHNS and CDR2 is SASEGT. This CDR3 is built from 15 residues. The J segment lost 0 bases and the V segment lost 6 bases, leaving 5 bases of the junction unmatched. CDR3 region: CASRAGQFSNQPQHF. In DNA form, the CDR3 reads TGTGCCAGCAGAGCGGGACAGTTTAGCAATCAGCCCCAGCATTTT.

CDR3 protein: CSARELRSSSYNSPLHF. The CDR3 nucleotides read TGCAGTGCTAGGGAACTCCGATCAAGCTCCTATAATTCACCCCTCCACTTT. V gene TRBV20-1 combines with J gene TRBJ1-6, with D unclear. The CDR3 is 17 residues long. V lost 3 bases and J 0 bases, leaving 15 bases between the germline ends. Germline V gene data show CDR1 as DFQATT and CDR2 as SNEGSKA (reference sequence).

The rearrangement uses TRBV20-1 and TRBJ1-1; D ambiguous. The CDR3 runs to 11 residues. Deletions cut 3 bases from V and 4 bases from J, with 6 bases between. Germline CDR1 DFQATT, CDR2 SNEGSKA (reference sequence). CDR3 in DNA: TGCAGTGCTAGCAGGCGCACTGAAGCTTTCTTT. It yields the protein CSASRRTEAFF.

The CDR3 protein is CASSLGGLAVQETQYF. The CDR3 nucleotides read TGTGCCAGCAGCTTAGGGGGACTAGCGGTGCAAGAGACCCAGTACTTC. This sequence joins TRBV7-9 and TRBJ2-5, with 11 nucleotides matching TRBD2. Per germline, CDR1 SEHNR and CDR2 FQNEAQ (reference sequence). V gave up 1 base and J gave up 2 bases; unmatched junction bases: 3. This CDR3 is built from 16 residues.

The chain has TRBV10-3 and TRBJ2-7, with 10 positions matching TRBD2. Trimming at V came to 6 bases and at J to 2 bases, leaving 7 bases not matched to a gene. The CDR3 consists of 15 residues. Germline assignment: CDR1 ENHRY and CDR2 SYGVKD. The CDR3 region has the DNA TGTGCCATCAGCGCGGGACTAGCGCCTACCTACGAGCAGTACTTC. As protein: CAISAGLAPTYEQYF.

J is TRBJ2-3 and V is TRBV20-1, with TRBD2 matching 9 bases. V gave up 3 bases and J gave up 2 bases; unmatched junction bases: 12. CDR1 is DFQATT, CDR2 SNEGSKA, per germline (reference sequence). The CDR3 loop spans 17 amino acids. The CDR3 sequence is CSARTSSSGSHTDTQYF. The CDR3 DNA follows: TGCAGTGCTAGGACCAGTAGTAGCGGGAGTCACACAGATACGCAGTATTTT.

In this sample, this clonotype turned up a few times. The rearrangement uses TRBV6-1 and TRBJ2-7, with D possibly matching TRBD2 (6 bases). Germline-derived CDR1 and CDR2 are MNHNS and SASEGT. With 4 bases removed from V and 2 bases from J, the gap between germline ends came to 12 bases. There are 14 residues in the CDR3. The DNA for the CDR3 is TGTGCCAGCAGTGTTGAGGGAGGAGCCTACGAGCAGTACTTC. Amino acid sequence: CASSVEGGAYEQYF.

The chain has TRBV7-3 and TRBJ2-1, with D possibly being TRBD1 or TRBD2 (6 bases each). V was shortened by 2 bases and J by 10 bases, with 9 bases between the two germline ends. The CDR3 contains 12 residues. Germline-derived CDR1 and CDR2 are SGHTA and FQGTGA. CDR3 region: CASSLGGGEQFF. For the CDR3, the DNA is TGTGCCAGCAGCTTAGGAGGGGGGGAGCAGTTCTTC.

The chain has TRBV29-1 and TRBJ1-3, with TRBD1 matching over 8 bases. Germline loops: CDR1 SQVTM, CDR2 ANQGSEA. V lost 6 bases, J lost 4 bases, and 2 bases stayed unmatched. The length of the CDR3 is 12 residues. CDR3 loop: CSVGTGGNTIYF. For the CDR3, the DNA is TGCAGCGTCGGGACAGGAGGAAACACCATATATTTT.

This clonotype occurred a few times. The chain joins TRBV7-6 to TRBJ2-5; 13 bases are a match to TRBD2. The CDR3 sequence is 14 residues long. From germline, CDR1 is SGHVS and CDR2 FNYEAQ. J gave up 5 bases and V 5 bases, and 2 bases lay outside the gene matches. Here the CDR3 reads CASSQLAGGETQYF. The CDR3 nucleotides are TGTGCCAGCAGCCAACTAGCGGGGGGGGAGACCCAGTACTTC.

A few counts support this clonotype. The V and J genes are TRBV12-3 or TRBV12-4 and TRBJ2-7, with a possible D match to TRBD2 (5 bases). Trimming shortened V by 8 bases and J by 3 bases, and 11 bases separated the two germline ends. The CDR3 loop spans 12 amino acids. The CDR3 DNA follows: TGTGCCAGCGAACTAACTAGCTACGAGCAGTACTTC. This translates into CASELTSYEQYF.

This chain joins TRBV7-2 and TRBJ1-1; D unclear. Trimming removed 2 bases at V and 8 bases at J, with 15 bases between. Germline CDR1 SGHTA, CDR2 FQGNSA. The CDR3 totals 14 residues. In DNA, the CDR3 is TGTGCCAGCAGCTTAAGCAGGAGGATCACCGAAGCTTTCTTT. It codes for CASSLSRRITEAFF.

In its sample, this clonotype was seen a few times. The rearrangement joins TRBV6-5 to TRBJ1-1; D may be TRBD1 (5 bases). The CDR3 totals 14 residues. Germline V gives CDR1 MNHEY, CDR2 SVGAGI. The V and J ends lost 2 bases and 1 base respectively, with 8 bases between them. The CDR3, as DNA: TGTGCCAGCAGTTACGGGGGAAGGAACACTGAAGCTTTCTTT. Translation gives CASSYGGRNTEAFF.

The V call is TRBV20-1, the J call TRBJ1-1; D is uncertain. The V and J ends lost 3 bases and 0 bases respectively, with 11 bases between them. Germline V CDR1 and CDR2: DFQATT, SNEGSKA (reference sequence). This CDR3 comprises 14 residues. The CDR3 DNA sequence: TGCAGTGCTAGTGCTGAGGGTTTGAACACTGAAGCTTTCTTT. This gives the protein CSASAEGLNTEAFF.

This clonotype was recorded only once. The chain couples TRBV12-3 or TRBV12-4 to TRBJ2-5; 9 bases line up with TRBD1. The CDR3 has 14 amino acids. Trimming removed 4 bases from V and 6 bases from J; junction bases left unmatched: 6. In DNA form, the CDR3 reads TGTGCCAGCAGTTCCATTGGACAGGGGAAGACCCAGTACTTC. This codes for CASSSIGQGKTQYF.

The chain joins TRBV6-2 or TRBV6-3 to TRBJ2-3, with a weak D call TRBD2 (6 bases). Trimming took off 8 bases at V and 0 bases at J, with 15 bases between the two ends. CDR1 and CDR2 (germline): MNHEY, SVGEGT. There are 15 residues in the CDR3. CDR3 sequence: CASAGGRPSTDTQYF. DNA for the CDR3: TGTGCCAGCGCTGGGGGGAGACCTAGCACAGATACGCAGTATTTT.

V and J are TRBV4-2 and TRBJ2-7; D gene ambiguous. Trimming shortened V by 3 bases and J by 5 bases, and 11 bases separated the two germline ends. Germline V gene sequence: CDR1 LGHNA, CDR2 YNFKEQ. The CDR3 totals 13 residues. In DNA form, the CDR3 reads TGTGCCAGCAGCCACGATTTACGGGACGAGCAGTACTTC. Translated, it gives CASSHDLRDEQYF.

The chain carries TRBV5-5 and TRBJ2-5; D is ambiguous. Trimming shortened V by 2 bases and J by 5 bases, and 10 bases separated the two germline ends. From germline, CDR1 is SGHKS and CDR2 YYEKEE (reference sequence). There are 13 residues in the CDR3. Written as DNA, the CDR3 is TGTGCCAGCAGCTTTCACTCCCTGGAGACCCAGTACTTC. This gives the protein CASSFHSLETQYF.

The chain joins TRBV3-1 to TRBJ2-1, with D hard to call. The CDR3 runs to 11 residues. CDR1 LGHDT and CDR2 YNNKEL come from the germline V gene (reference sequence). Trimming removed 4 bases at V and 13 bases at J, with 11 bases between. CDR3 DNA: TGTGCCAGCAGCCTATATTCCGACCAGTTCTTC. As protein: CASSLYSDQFF.

The chain joins TRBV20-1 to TRBJ2-5; 8 nucleotides align to TRBD2. CDR1 and CDR2 from the germline V gene are DFQATT and SNEGSKA (reference sequence). CDR3 length: 14 amino acids. The ends lost 6 bases at V and 4 bases at J; junction bases unmatched: 10. In nucleotides, the CDR3 is TGCAGTGCCGGGGGGGCGCGGGCGGCAGAGACCCAGTACTTC. It yields the protein CSAGGARAAETQYF.

This sequence joins TRBV6-2 or TRBV6-3 and TRBJ2-3, with 7 bases aligning to TRBD1. CDR1 and CDR2 from the germline V gene are MNHEY and SVGEGT. The ends lost 2 bases at V and 6 bases at J; junction bases unmatched: 5. There are 14 residues in the CDR3. In nucleotides, the CDR3 is TGTGCCAGCAGTTACGGACAGGTCCTCGATACGCAGTATTTT. It translates to CASSYGQVLDTQYF.

The chain is built from TRBV6-2 or TRBV6-3 and TRBJ1-2; 8 positions match TRBD1. The length of the CDR3 is 15 residues. From germline, CDR1 is MNHEY and CDR2 SVGEGT. V lost 4 bases and J lost 6; bases outside the gene matches: 10. The CDR3 sequence is CASSSIGQGLNGYTF. In DNA, the CDR3 is TGTGCCAGCAGTTCTATAGGACAGGGCCTCAATGGCTACACCTTC.

The rearrangement uses TRBV11-2 and TRBJ2-7; 12 bases are a match to TRBD2. From germline, CDR1 is SGHAT and CDR2 FQNNGV. The CDR3 consists of 16 residues. With 5 bases clipped from V and 3 bases from J, the junction kept 8 bases outside the gene matches. For the CDR3, the DNA is TGTGCCAGCAGCAGGGGGGGACTAGCGGGCCACTACGAGCAGTACTTC. The encoded protein is CASSRGGLAGHYEQYF.